These T cell receptor beta chains were read from a single sample in a study of radiation and T cells in renal cell carcinoma. Repertoires were generated with immunoSEQ multiplex PCR, while TCRdb's copy carries only in-frame clones and drops some. The top ten clones hold about 7.9% of a sample with approximately 90,000 clones, approximately 86% of them seen once. This sample comprised blood, obtained from a patient whose treatment included radiotherapy and nephrectomy. These receptors all stem from a man aged 50 to 60 with renal cell carcinoma. The CDR3 runs from the conserved cysteine through the conserved F or W. The D gene is left open where the match is weak. Expanded clones get a size class; other rows say once, few or many, or leave the size out.

clone_size	d_call	v_call	j_call	cdr3_nt	cdr3_aa
.	.	TRBV7-3	TRBJ2-5	TGTGCCAGCAGCCAAGGCCCCGGACAGCCCCAGTACTTC	CASSQGPGQPQYF
.	TRBD1	TRBV7-9	TRBJ2-7	TGTGCCAGCAGATCAAAGGGGGCCTCCTACGAGCAGTACTTC	CASRSKGASYEQYF
.	TRBD1	TRBV6-5	TRBJ2-3	TGTGCCAGCAGATCCCGGGACAGGGGTGTATATACGCAGTATTTT	CASRSRDRGVYTQYF
.	.	TRBV9	TRBJ1-5	TGTGCCAGCAGCGTGGACGGATACAATCAGCCCCAGCATTTT	CASSVDGYNQPQHF
.	.	TRBV29-1	TRBJ2-3	TGCAGCGCTTCGACAGGCACAGATACGCAGTATTTT	CSASTGTDTQYF
.	.	TRBV7-8	TRBJ2-7	TGTGCCAGCAGCTTAGAGTACGGGATCGGCATAAGCTCCTACGAGCAGTACTTC	CASSLEYGIGISSYEQYF
.	TRBD2	TRBV10-3	TRBJ2-7	TGTGCCATCAGTGAGTCGATGGGACTAGCGGGACCCTACGAGCAGTACTTC	CAISESMGLAGPYEQYF
.	TRBD2	TRBV6-5	TRBJ2-1	TGTGCCAGCAGTCCCATGGGACTAGCGGACAATGAGCAGTTCTTC	CASSPMGLADNEQFF
.	TRBD1	TRBV6-5	TRBJ1-2	TGTGCCAGCAGTGCCCGACAGGGATCTTACTATGGCTACACCTTC	CASSARQGSYYGYTF
.	.	TRBV7-9	TRBJ2-3	TGTGCCAGCAGCCCCGAGCAGGTCAGCACAGATACGCAGTATTTT	CASSPEQVSTDTQYF
.	TRBD1	TRBV5-1	TRBJ1-1	TGCGCCAGCAGCCCGTCCGGGACAGTATCTGAAGCTTTCTTT	CASSPSGTVSEAFF
.	TRBD1	TRBV4-1	TRBJ2-7	TGCGCCAGCAGCCAAGGGACAGGCAAATTCTCCTACGAGCAGTACTTC	CASSQGTGKFSYEQYF
.	.	TRBV28	TRBJ2-1	TGTGCCAGCAGTTTATGGGCCGCAACAAGCTCCTACAATGAGCAGTTCTTC	CASSLWAATSSYNEQFF
.	.	TRBV2	TRBJ2-3	TGTGCCAGCAGCCCCCACGATACGCAGTATTTT	CASSPHDTQYF
.	TRBD2	TRBV6-6	TRBJ2-1	TGTGCCAGCAATGCGGGACTAGATCCCGGTGAGCAGTTCTTC	CASNAGLDPGEQFF
.	TRBD1	TRBV29-1	TRBJ2-1	TGCAGCGTCGACCCGATGACAGGGGGGACTTACAATGAGCAGTTCTTC	CSVDPMTGGTYNEQFF
.	TRBD2	TRBV7-9	TRBJ2-2	TGTGCCAGCAGCTTAGTTTGGGGGACTAGCGTTGCCGGGGAGCTGTTTTTT	CASSLVWGTSVAGELFF
.	.	TRBV10-3	TRBJ1-6	TGTGCCATCGGGCGGGCAGGAAACTTCTATAATTCACCCCTCCACTTT	CAIGRAGNFYNSPLHF
.	TRBD2	TRBV5-8	TRBJ2-3	TGTGCCAGCAGCCGGGGGGGGCTAGCGGATACGCAGTATTTT	CASSRGGLADTQYF
once	TRBD1	TRBV2	TRBJ2-7	TGTGCCAGCAGTACAGGGGGAGGGCAGTACTTC	CASSTGGGQYF
.	TRBD1	TRBV6-5	TRBJ1-2	TGTGCCAGCACCCAACAGGGGGTTGGCTACACCTTC	CASTQQGVGYTF
.	.	TRBV6-6	TRBJ1-5	TGTGCCAGCAGGTCCGGACAGATATATAGCAATCAGCCCCAGCATTTT	CASRSGQIYSNQPQHF
.	.	TRBV18	TRBJ2-1	TGTGCCAGCTCACCACTAGACCTTTCGGGCAATGAGCAGTTCTTC	CASSPLDLSGNEQFF
.	.	TRBV7-9	TRBJ1-4	TGTGCCAGCAGCGTCGTAGCGGGGCTCCTGTTTTTT	CASSVVAGLLFF
.	.	TRBV30	TRBJ1-5	TGTGCCTCATCTAAGGATAGCAATCAGCCCCAGCATTTT	CASSKDSNQPQHF
once	.	TRBV5-1	TRBJ1-3	TGCGCCAGCAGCTTTCAGTCGGACCGAGCCCACTCTGGAAACACCATATATTTT	CASSFQSDRAHSGNTIYF
.	TRBD1	TRBV5-4	TRBJ1-1	TGTGCCAGCAGCTCTCGAACAGGGGGCGGAAACACTGAAGCTTTCTTT	CASSSRTGGGNTEAFF
.	.	TRBV30	TRBJ1-6	TGTGCCTGGAGTGTACTAGATAATTCACCCCTCCACTTT	CAWSVLDNSPLHF
once	.	TRBV10-3	TRBJ2-5	TGTGCCATCAGTGGGGGGGTAGGAGAGACCCAGTACTTC	CAISGGVGETQYF
.	.	TRBV5-1	TRBJ2-2	TGCGCCAGCAGCAGGGGGTTAGACACCGGGGAGCTGTTTTTT	CASSRGLDTGELFF
.	TRBD2	TRBV5-4	TRBJ2-4	TGTGCCAGCAGCTTGGAGGATGGGAGGGCCGGGGCCAAAAACATTCAGTACTTC	CASSLEDGRAGAKNIQYF